The 3 T cell receptor beta chains below all came from one sample that was sequenced in a study of radiation and T cells in renal cell carcinoma. This table comes from immunoSEQ multiplex PCR, and its TCRdb copy is limited to in-frame clones, with some not included. The repertoire has more than 150,000 clones, 80% to 90% of them found once; the top ten carry over 10%. The time point was: blood 2 weeks post-SBRT. Treatment meaning: 15 Gy SBRT to primary tumor, nephrectomy 4 weeks later. Sequencing was performed on blood, taken from a patient whose treatment included radiotherapy and nephrectomy. The receptors stem from a woman aged 50 to 60 with renal cell carcinoma.

The chain has TRBV9 and TRBJ1-4, with a weak D call TRBD1 (6 bases). CDR3 length: 16 residues. V was shortened by 0 bases and J by 0 bases, with 9 bases between the two germline ends. Germline V CDR1 and CDR2: SGDLS, YYNGEE. CDR3 residues: CASSVAEGATNEKLFF. The DNA for the CDR3 is TGTGCCAGCAGCGTAGCTGAGGGGGCAACTAATGAAAAACTGTTTTTT.

This clone came up once. The J gene is TRBJ2-7, the V gene TRBV11-2; D might be TRBD2 (6 bases). V was shortened by 4 bases and J by 5 bases, with 15 bases between the two germline ends. The V gene's germline CDR1 is SGHAT and CDR2 FQNNGV. The CDR3 loop spans 14 amino acids. The CDR3 bases are TGTGCCAGCAGCTCACTCCGGGGGTACGACGAGCAGTACTTC. It encodes CASSSLRGYDEQYF.

The chain has TRBV6-1 and TRBJ1-4, with 8 nucleotides matching TRBD1. This CDR3 contains 13 residues. Germline-derived CDR1 and CDR2 are MNHNS and SASEGT. Trimming cost V 11 bases and J 2 bases; bases outside gene matches: 4. The CDR3 loop is CAGQGYTNEKLFF. Here the CDR3 DNA reads TGTGCCGGACAGGGTTACACTAATGAAAAACTGTTTTTT.